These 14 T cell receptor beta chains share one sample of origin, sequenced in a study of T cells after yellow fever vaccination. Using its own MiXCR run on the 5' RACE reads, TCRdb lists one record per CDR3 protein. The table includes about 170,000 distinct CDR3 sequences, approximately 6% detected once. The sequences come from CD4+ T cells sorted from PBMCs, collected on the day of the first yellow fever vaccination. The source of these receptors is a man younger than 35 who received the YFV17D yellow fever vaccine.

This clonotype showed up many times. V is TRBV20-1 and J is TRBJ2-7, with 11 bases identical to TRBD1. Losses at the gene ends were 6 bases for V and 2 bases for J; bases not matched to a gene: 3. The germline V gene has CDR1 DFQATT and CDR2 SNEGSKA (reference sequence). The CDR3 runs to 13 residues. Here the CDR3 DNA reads TGCAGTGCAGCGGGACAGGGGGCCTACGAGCAGTACGTC. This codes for CSAAGQGAYEQYV.

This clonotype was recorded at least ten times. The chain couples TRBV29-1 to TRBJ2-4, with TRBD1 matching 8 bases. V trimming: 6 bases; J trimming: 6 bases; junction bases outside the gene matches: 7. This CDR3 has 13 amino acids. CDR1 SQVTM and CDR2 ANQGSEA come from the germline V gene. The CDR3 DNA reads TGCAGCGTCAAGACAGGGGTGCGAAACATTCAGTACTTC. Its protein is CSVKTGVRNIQYF.

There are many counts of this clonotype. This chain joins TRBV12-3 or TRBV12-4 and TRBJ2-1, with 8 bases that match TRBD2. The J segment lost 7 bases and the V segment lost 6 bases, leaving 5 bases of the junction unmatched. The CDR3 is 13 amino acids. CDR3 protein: CASRWSGGNEQFF. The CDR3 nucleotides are TGTGCCAGCAGATGGTCGGGGGGGAATGAGCAGTTCTTC.

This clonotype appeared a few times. The CDR3 region is CASSLSSGGELFF. In nucleotides, the CDR3 is TGTGCCAGCAGCTTATCCTCTGGCGGGGAGCTGTTTTTT. J is TRBJ2-2 and V is TRBV7-3; D gene uncertain. The V gene lost 2 bases and the J gene lost 7 bases, with 8 bases spanning the gap. CDR1 and CDR2 from the germline V gene are SGHTA and FQGTGA. The length of the CDR3 is 13 residues.

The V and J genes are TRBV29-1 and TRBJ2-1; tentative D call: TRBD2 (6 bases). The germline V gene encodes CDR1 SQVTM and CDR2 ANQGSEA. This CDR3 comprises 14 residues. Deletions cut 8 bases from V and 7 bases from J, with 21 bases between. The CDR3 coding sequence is TGCAGCACAGGCCCCCGCGGGGCAGAGAATGAGCAGTTCTTC. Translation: CSTGPRGAENEQFF.

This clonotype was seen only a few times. CDR3 loop: CASSIGGQQFQYF. DNA of the CDR3: TGCGCCAGCAGCATTGGGGGACAGCAGTTCCAGTACTTC. The chain recombines TRBV5-1 with TRBJ2-5, with TRBD1 matching 7 bases. The CDR3 is made up of 13 amino acids. Unmatched junction bases numbered 10, after V lost 4 bases and J lost 10 bases. CDR1 is SGHRS and CDR2 is YFSETQ in the germline V gene.

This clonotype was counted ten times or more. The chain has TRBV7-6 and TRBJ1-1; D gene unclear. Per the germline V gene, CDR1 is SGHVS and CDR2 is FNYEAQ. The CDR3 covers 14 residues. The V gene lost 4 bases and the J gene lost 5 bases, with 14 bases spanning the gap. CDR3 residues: CASSSYTRRTEAFF. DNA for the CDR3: TGTGCCAGCAGCTCCTATACGAGACGGACTGAAGCTTTCTTT.

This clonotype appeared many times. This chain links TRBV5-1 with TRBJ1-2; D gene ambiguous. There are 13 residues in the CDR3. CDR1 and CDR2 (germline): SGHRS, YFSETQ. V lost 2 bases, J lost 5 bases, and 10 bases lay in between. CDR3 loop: CASSFRTEYGYTF. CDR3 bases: TGCGCCAGCAGCTTCAGGACGGAGTATGGCTACACCTTC.

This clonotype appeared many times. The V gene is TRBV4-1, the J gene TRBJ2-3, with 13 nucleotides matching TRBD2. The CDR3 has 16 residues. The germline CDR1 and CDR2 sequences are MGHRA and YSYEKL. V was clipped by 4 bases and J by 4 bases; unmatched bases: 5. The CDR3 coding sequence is TGCGCCAGCAGCCGCGGGACTAGCGGGGCCTCAGATACGCAGTATTTT. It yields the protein CASSRGTSGASDTQYF.

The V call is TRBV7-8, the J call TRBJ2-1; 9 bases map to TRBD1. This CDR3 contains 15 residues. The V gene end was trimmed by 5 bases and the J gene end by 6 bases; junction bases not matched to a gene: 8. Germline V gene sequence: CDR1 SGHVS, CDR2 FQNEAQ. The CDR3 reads CASSATGTGFNEQFF. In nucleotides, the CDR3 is TGTGCCAGCAGCGCAACCGGGACAGGGTTCAATGAGCAGTTCTTC.

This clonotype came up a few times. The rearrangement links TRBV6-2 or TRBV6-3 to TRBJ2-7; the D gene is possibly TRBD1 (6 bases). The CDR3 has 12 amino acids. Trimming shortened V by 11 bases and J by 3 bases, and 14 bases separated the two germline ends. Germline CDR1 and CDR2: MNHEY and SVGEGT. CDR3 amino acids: CASGQSLYEQYF. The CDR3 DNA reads TGTGCCTCAGGACAGAGCCTCTACGAGCAGTACTTC.

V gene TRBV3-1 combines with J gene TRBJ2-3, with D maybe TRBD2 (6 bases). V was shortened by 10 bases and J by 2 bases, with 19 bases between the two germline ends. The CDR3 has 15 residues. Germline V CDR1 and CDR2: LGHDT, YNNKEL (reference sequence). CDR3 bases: TGTGCCACCTCCCGGCGGGACCCTCACACAGATACGCAGTATTTT. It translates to CATSRRDPHTDTQYF.

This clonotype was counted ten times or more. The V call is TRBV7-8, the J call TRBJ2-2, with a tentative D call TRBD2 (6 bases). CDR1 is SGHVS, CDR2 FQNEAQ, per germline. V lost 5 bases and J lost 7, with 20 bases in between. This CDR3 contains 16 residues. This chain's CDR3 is CASSPIRRGRSGELFF. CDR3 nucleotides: TGTGCCAGCAGCCCTATAAGGAGGGGAAGGAGCGGGGAGCTGTTTTTT. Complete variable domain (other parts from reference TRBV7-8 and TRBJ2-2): GAGVSQSPRYKVAKRGQDVALRCDPISGHVSLFWYQQALGQGPEFLTYFQNEAQLDKSGLPSDRFFAERPEGSVSTLKIQRTQQEDSAVYLCASSPIRRGRSGELFFGEGSRLTVL.

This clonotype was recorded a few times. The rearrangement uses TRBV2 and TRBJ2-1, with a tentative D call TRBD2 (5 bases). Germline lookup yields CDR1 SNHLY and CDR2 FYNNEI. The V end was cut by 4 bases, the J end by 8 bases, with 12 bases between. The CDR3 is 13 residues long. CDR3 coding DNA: TGTGCCAGCAGTGTCCTAGCTATTTATGAGCAGTTCTTC. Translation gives CASSVLAIYEQFF.